Each of the 2 T cell receptor beta chains below was sequenced from the same sample in a study of T-cell reconstitution after alpha-beta-depleted transplantation in children. TCRbeta library preparation incorporated unique molecular identifiers. Using its own MiXCR run on the PCR reads, TCRdb lists one record per CDR3 protein. Found here are around 490,000 distinct CDR3 sequences, roughly an eighth of them singletons; the top ten hold roughly 15%. This sample comprised PBMCs, mostly from graft donor cells, obtained 180 days after TCRalphabeta/CD19-depleted stem cell transplant. The receptors were gathered from a female patient younger than 10 who had a stem cell transplant for aplastic anemia, so the T cells may come from the graft donor.

This sequence joins TRBV5-4 and TRBJ2-1; 8 bases agree with TRBD2. The CDR3 is 23 residues long. The trim removed 3 bases at V and 7 bases at J, leaving 33 bases unmatched. Germline V gene sequence: CDR1 SGHNT, CDR2 YYREEE (reference sequence). The DNA of the CDR3 is TGTGCCAGCAGCTATGGCCGGGAGGCCCAACGGGAGAAGTTGAGCGGGAGCGGGAATGAGCAGTTCTTC. Translating it yields CASSYGREAQREKLSGSGNEQFF.

The rearrangement links TRBV14 to TRBJ2-3; D is uncertain. This CDR3 has 14 amino acids. V was shortened by 4 bases and J by 2 bases, with 10 bases between the two germline ends. Germline CDR1 reads SGHDN; CDR2 reads FVKESK. CDR3 nucleotide sequence: TGTGCCAGCAGCCCGGGCCTGTACACAGATACGCAGTATTTT. This encodes CASSPGLYTDTQYF.